A single sample is the source of the 9 T cell receptor beta chains below, sequenced in a study of shared clonotypes between healthy human individuals. Sequenced by immunoSEQ multiplex PCR; TCRdb stores in-frame clones only, minus some. The data show roughly 500,000 clones, around 73% seen once. Material: PBMCs. Receptors were obtained from a woman aged 35 to 49 in good health. Some clones in this sample may be carry-over from other donors' samples.

The V call is TRBV10-3, the J call TRBJ2-2; 8 bases map to TRBD2. CDR1 and CDR2 from the germline V gene are ENHRY and SYGVKD. The CDR3 runs to 13 residues. J was trimmed by 4 bases and V by 10 bases; bases with no gene match: 5. CDR3 sequence: CATGGAPTGELFF. The CDR3 DNA reads as TGTGCCACCGGGGGGGCCCCCACCGGGGAGCTGTTTTTT.

As to this clone: This sample also contains other DNA sequences that code for the same CDR3. The chain joins TRBV5-4 to TRBJ2-7; D possibly corresponds to TRBD1 (6 bases). V was cut by 0 bases and J by 6 bases, with 7 bases left in between. The CDR3 contains 12 residues. CDR1 and CDR2 (germline): SGHNT, YYREEE (reference sequence). The CDR3, as DNA: TGTGCCAGCAGCTTGGTAGGGGGCGAGCAGTACTTC. Amino acids: CASSLVGGEQYF.

The chain is built from TRBV4-2 and TRBJ1-3, with 7 nucleotides matching TRBD1. Germline assignment: CDR1 LGHNA and CDR2 YNFKEQ. Trimming cost V 0 bases and J 2 bases; bases outside gene matches: 7. CDR3 length: 17 residues. For the CDR3, the DNA is TGTGCCAGCAGCCAAGATAGTAACAGGGGCCCTGGAAACACCATATATTTT. Its translation is CASSQDSNRGPGNTIYF.

This clone has more than one count but fewer than ten. Written as DNA, the CDR3 is TGTGCCAGCACCCCGGGACTCACAAACACCGGGGAGCTGTTTTTT. Residues: CASTPGLTNTGELFF. V usage is TRBV5-5 and J usage is TRBJ2-2; possible D gene TRBD2, 6 bases. This CDR3 has 15 residues. Trimming left V 6 bases short and J 2 bases short, with 14 bases between. In germline, CDR1 is SGHKS, CDR2 YYEKEE (reference sequence).

The chain employs TRBV28 and TRBJ2-1, with TRBD2 matching 8 bases. J was trimmed by 3 bases and V by 6 bases; bases with no gene match: 7. CDR3 length: 15 amino acids. CDR1 is MDHEN and CDR2 is SYDVKM in the germline V gene. The CDR3 bases are TGTGCCAGCAGGGTATTAGCGGGACGCTACAATGAGCAGTTCTTC. It encodes CASRVLAGRYNEQFF.

The J gene is TRBJ1-5, the V gene TRBV6-1; a possible D gene is TRBD1 (6 bases). Germline CDR1 reads MNHNS; CDR2 reads SASEGT. V lost 0 bases to trimming and J lost 2 bases, with 14 bases between them. The CDR3 runs 17 residues. CDR3 in amino acids: CASSEARGALGNQPQHF. The CDR3 nucleotides are TGTGCCAGCAGTGAAGCGCGGGGGGCGCTTGGCAATCAGCCCCAGCATTTT.

The chain couples TRBV19 to TRBJ1-1; 8 bases are shared with TRBD1. V was clipped by 3 bases and J by 5 bases; unmatched bases: 8. From germline, CDR1 is LNHDA and CDR2 SQIVND (reference sequence). The CDR3 covers 15 residues. The CDR3 here is CASSISGTGFTEAFF. The CDR3 region has the DNA TGTGCCAGTAGTATCTCGGGGACAGGCTTTACTGAAGCTTTCTTT.

This clone was detected only a few times. V is TRBV7-3 and J is TRBJ2-2, with unresolved D. V lost 2 bases, J lost 1 base, and 11 bases lay in between. In germline, CDR1 is SGHTA, CDR2 FQGTGA. The CDR3 sequence is 16 residues long. The CDR3 nucleotides read TGTGCCAGCAGCTTAGGTTATGGGATGAACACCGGGGAGCTGTTTTTT. Translated, it gives CASSLGYGMNTGELFF.

The genes are TRBV5-4 and TRBJ1-6; no definite D call. The CDR3 covers 13 residues. Germline-derived CDR1 and CDR2 are SGHNT and YYREEE (reference sequence). V was pared by 0 bases and J by 7 bases, with 5 bases between. The CDR3 DNA reads TGTGCCAGCAGCTTGGCATGGAATTCACCCCTCCACTTT. Its protein product is CASSLAWNSPLHF.